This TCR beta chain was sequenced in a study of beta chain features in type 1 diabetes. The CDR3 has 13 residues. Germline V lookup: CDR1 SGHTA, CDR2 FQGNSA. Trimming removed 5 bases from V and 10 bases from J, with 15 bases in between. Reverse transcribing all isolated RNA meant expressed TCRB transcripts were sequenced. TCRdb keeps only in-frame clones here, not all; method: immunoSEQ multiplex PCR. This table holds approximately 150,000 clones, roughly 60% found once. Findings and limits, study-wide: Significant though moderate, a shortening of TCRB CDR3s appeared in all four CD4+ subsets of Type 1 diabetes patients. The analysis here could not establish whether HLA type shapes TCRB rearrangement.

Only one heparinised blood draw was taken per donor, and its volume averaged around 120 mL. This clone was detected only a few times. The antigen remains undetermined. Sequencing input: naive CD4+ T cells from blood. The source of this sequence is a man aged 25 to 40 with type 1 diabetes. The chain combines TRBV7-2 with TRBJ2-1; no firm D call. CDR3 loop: CASSLTGPREQFF. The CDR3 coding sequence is TGTGCCAGCAGCCTGACTGGGCCCAGAGAGCAGTTCTTC.